A single TCR beta chain is shown here with its context. This sample stems from a study of CD8 T cells in Susac syndrome. Trimming pared 1 base from V and 0 bases from J, leaving 12 bases between. Per germline, CDR1 LNHNV and CDR2 YYDKDF (reference sequence). The CDR3 is 16 residues long. After extraction with the RNeasy kit, roughly 0.45 to 1 ug of the RNA was reverse transcribed using random hexamers. TCRdb re-analysed the immunoSEQ multiplex PCR reads in MiXCR, keeping a single row per CDR3 protein. Here the sample spans about 150,000 distinct CDR3 sequences, roughly 95% being singletons. This chain uses TRBV15 with TRBJ1-1; possibly TRBD1 for D (5 bases). Sample: CD8+ T cells from PBMCs. The TCR comes from a human donor with multiple sclerosis. The CDR3 region is CATSRGQRRMNTEAFF. The DNA for the CDR3 is TGTGCCACCAGCAGAGGACAGCGAAGGATGAACACTGAAGCTTTCTTT.